Presented here are 24 T cell receptor beta chains from one specimen sequenced in a study of lymphopenia after photon versus proton radiotherapy. Libraries were prepared by immunoSEQ multiplex PCR; TCRdb keeps only in-frame clonotypes and omits some of them. The sample lists about 29,000 clones, 87% occurring once. The starting material was peripheral blood, obtained from a patient treated with proton-based radiotherapy. Receptors were obtained from a woman in her sixties with cholangiocarcinoma. Some clones in this sample may be carry-over from other donors' samples.

V and J are TRBV6-6 and TRBJ1-3, with D maybe TRBD1 (5 bases). There are 14 residues in the CDR3. The germline V gene has CDR1 MNHNY and CDR2 SVGAGI (reference sequence). V lost 7 bases to trimming and J lost 1 base, with 11 bases between them. The CDR3 is CASIGALSGNTIYF. The CDR3 DNA is TGTGCCAGCATCGGGGCATTATCTGGAAACACCATATATTTT.

J is TRBJ2-1 and V is TRBV5-1; 7 bases agree with TRBD1. V shed 1 base and J 8 bases; nucleotides not matched to a gene: 6. The CDR3 has 14 residues. Germline V gives CDR1 SGHRS, CDR2 YFSETQ. CDR3: CASSLSAGGDEQFF. The CDR3 coding sequence is TGCGCCAGCAGCTTGTCTGCAGGGGGAGATGAGCAGTTCTTC.

The rearrangement uses TRBV29-1 and TRBJ1-1; weak D call: TRBD1 (5 bases). Germline loops: CDR1 SQVTM, CDR2 ANQGSEA. The V gene lost 8 bases and the J gene lost 5 bases, with 15 bases spanning the gap. This CDR3 has 12 amino acids. CDR3 sequence: CSSGVMGTEAFF. CDR3 DNA sequence: TGCAGCTCGGGGGTGATGGGGACTGAAGCTTTCTTT.

The V gene is TRBV16, the J gene TRBJ2-1; 10 bases line up with TRBD1. The CDR3 is made up of 14 amino acids. Looked up from germline, CDR1 is KGHSY and CDR2 is FQNENV. J lost 7 bases, V lost 3 bases, and 3 bases had no gene match. CDR3 sequence (DNA): TGTGCCAGCAGCCAGGGACAGGGGCGGAATGAGCAGTTCTTC. It translates to CASSQGQGRNEQFF.

The genes are TRBV29-1 and TRBJ1-2; D unclear. CDR1 is SQVTM, CDR2 ANQGSEA, per germline. The V gene lost 3 bases and the J gene lost 6 bases, with 17 bases spanning the gap. This CDR3 contains 14 residues. CDR3 sequence: CSVDILGVGDGYTF. The CDR3 nucleotides are TGCAGCGTTGATATTCTTGGTGTTGGGGATGGCTACACCTTC.

The J gene is TRBJ1-1, the V gene TRBV5-5; D not certain. The CDR3 is 13 residues long. Trimming took 0 bases from V and 4 from J, leaving 7 bases between them. CDR1 is SGHKS, CDR2 YYEKEE, per germline (reference sequence). This chain's CDR3 is CASSLGGLTEAFF. In DNA form, the CDR3 reads TGTGCCAGCAGCTTGGGCGGGCTCACTGAAGCTTTCTTT.

CDR3 region: CASSARAPGGTDTQYF. CDR3 bases: TGTGCCAGCAGCGCCAGGGCCCCAGGGGGCACAGATACGCAGTATTTT. The chain uses TRBV5-4 and TRBJ2-3, with D tentatively TRBD1 (6 bases). From germline, CDR1 is SGHNT and CDR2 YYREEE (reference sequence). V gave up 4 bases and J gave up 1 base, with 16 bases separating them. This CDR3 is 16 amino acids long.

This chain uses TRBV5-4 with TRBJ2-7, with 10 bases lining up with TRBD1. The CDR3 has 15 residues. Losses at the gene ends were 4 bases for V and 3 bases for J; bases not matched to a gene: 7. The germline V gene encodes CDR1 SGHNT and CDR2 YYREEE (reference sequence). As DNA, the CDR3 is TGTGCCAGCAGCACAAGGACAGGGGGGGGCTACGAGCAGTACTTC. This translates into CASSTRTGGGYEQYF.

The chain combines TRBV5-1 with TRBJ1-4, with D maybe TRBD1 (5 bases). Germline V CDR1 and CDR2: SGHRS, YFSETQ. V was cut by 5 bases and J by 0 bases, with 17 bases left in between. This CDR3 comprises 17 residues. The CDR3 region has the DNA TGCGCCAGCAGTCCGGGGCGGGGGTCTGCAACTAATGAAAAACTGTTTTTT. Its translation is CASSPGRGSATNEKLFF. Based on the CDR3 plus reference TRBV5-1 and TRBJ1-4, the full variable domain is KAGVTQTPRYLIKTRGQQVTLSCSPISGHRSVSWYQQTPGQGLQFLFEYFSETQRNKGNFPGRFSGRQFSNSRSEMNVSTLELGDSALYLCASSPGRGSATNEKLFFGSGTQLSVL.

In its sample, this clone was seen once. This chain joins TRBV6-6 and TRBJ1-1, with D perhaps matching TRBD1 (6 bases). V gave up 4 bases and J gave up 2 bases, with 8 bases separating them. The CDR3 is 13 amino acids. Germline CDR1 MNHNY, CDR2 SVGAGI (reference sequence). CDR3 in DNA: TGTGCCAGCAGTTGGACAGTCAACACTGAAGCTTTCTTT. This sequence encodes CASSWTVNTEAFF.

This clone was picked up one time. The rearrangement links TRBV27 to TRBJ1-5; D is perhaps TRBD1 (5 bases). Germline assignment: CDR1 MNHEY and CDR2 SMNVEV (reference sequence). V was pared by 7 bases and J by 8 bases, with 18 bases between. CDR3 length: 14 amino acids. CDR3 coding DNA: TGTGCCAGCACTCCACTCAAGGGGCGCGAGCCCCAGCATTTT. It translates to CASTPLKGREPQHF.

The V and J genes are TRBV5-1 and TRBJ1-2; 12 nucleotides match TRBD1. This CDR3 is built from 18 residues. Trimming at V came to 4 bases and at J to 0 bases, leaving 10 bases not matched to a gene. Germline loops: CDR1 SGHRS, CDR2 YFSETQ. CDR3 DNA sequence: TGCGCCAGCAGCCCGACGGGGACAGGGGGCCCGGCTAACTATGGCTACACCTTC. It codes for CASSPTGTGGPANYGYTF. Using reference TRBV5-1 and TRBJ1-2 for the parts outside the CDR3, the full variable domain is KAGVTQTPRYLIKTRGQQVTLSCSPISGHRSVSWYQQTPGQGLQFLFEYFSETQRNKGNFPGRFSGRQFSNSRSEMNVSTLELGDSALYLCASSPTGTGGPANYGYTFGSGTRLTVV.

The sample holds one count of this clone. The chain recombines TRBV2 with TRBJ2-1, with TRBD2 matching over 9 bases. Germline CDR1 and CDR2: SNHLY and FYNNEI. Trimming took 2 bases from V and 6 from J; bases not matched to a gene: 8. This CDR3 has 16 amino acids. CDR3 sequence (DNA): TGTGCCAGCAGTGAATCAGGGCTAGCGGGGTTCAATGAGCAGTTCTTC. This sequence encodes CASSESGLAGFNEQFF.

DNA of the CDR3: TGCGCCAGCAGCCCATTGGGGAGACAGACCTCCGCCACAGATACGCAGTATTTT. This encodes CASSPLGRQTSATDTQYF. The rearrangement joins TRBV5-1 to TRBJ2-3, with D perhaps given as TRBD1 or TRBD2 (5 bases each). Trimming took 4 bases from V and 2 from J, leaving 23 bases between them. The CDR3 contains 18 residues. Germline CDR1 reads SGHRS; CDR2 reads YFSETQ.

This clone was counted once. This rearrangement joins TRBV6-5 to TRBJ1-2; 9 bases are shared with TRBD1. V lost 6 bases, J lost 5 bases, and 7 bases stayed unmatched. CDR1 is MNHEY, CDR2 SVGAGI, per germline. CDR3 length: 14 amino acids. The CDR3 nucleotides are TGTGCCAGCAGCCCACAGGGGGCTGGATATGGCTACACCTTC. Its translation is CASSPQGAGYGYTF.

The rearrangement uses TRBV5-5 and TRBJ2-7; D might be TRBD2 (5 bases). CDR3 length equals 14 residues. Germline values: CDR1 SGHKS, CDR2 YYEKEE (reference sequence). V was pared by 7 bases and J by 7 bases, with 21 bases between. CDR3 residues: CASLKPGSPGEQYF. CDR3 nucleotide sequence: TGTGCCAGCCTCAAACCCGGATCGCCGGGGGAGCAGTACTTC.

This clone was recorded only once. The chain links TRBV4-1 to TRBJ1-1, with D perhaps TRBD1 (5 bases). CDR1 is MGHRA, CDR2 YSYEKL, per germline. This CDR3 spans 15 amino acids. The V and J ends lost 1 base and 5 bases respectively, with 14 bases between them. DNA of the CDR3: TGCGCCAGCAGCCAAGTGGAGGGGAGTAAGACTGAAGCTTTCTTT. It translates to CASSQVEGSKTEAFF.

The chain has TRBV10-3 and TRBJ2-1, with 11 bases identical to TRBD2. The CDR3 covers 16 residues. Germline V gene data show CDR1 as ENHRY and CDR2 as SYGVKD. Unmatched junction bases numbered 8, after V lost 5 bases and J lost 5 bases. This CDR3 is CAISSQGTSGDNEQFF. Here the CDR3 DNA reads TGTGCCATCAGTTCGCAAGGGACTAGCGGCGACAATGAGCAGTTCTTC.

V usage is TRBV19 and J usage is TRBJ2-3; 7 nucleotides line up with TRBD2. The CDR3 loop spans 14 amino acids. The germline gives CDR1 LNHDA, CDR2 SQIVND (reference sequence). The V segment lost 5 bases and the J segment 2 bases; nucleotides outside the gene matches: 4. The CDR3 is CASSLGGNTDTQYF. In DNA form, the CDR3 reads TGTGCCAGTAGTCTCGGGGGGAACACAGATACGCAGTATTTT.

The rearrangement uses TRBV5-1 and TRBJ1-4; D ambiguous. CDR3 length: 14 amino acids. In germline, CDR1 is SGHRS, CDR2 YFSETQ. V was trimmed by 8 bases and J by 7 bases, leaving 18 bases between them. The CDR3: CARHEGQRLEKLFF. For the CDR3, the DNA is TGCGCCAGACACGAGGGCCAACGGCTTGAAAAACTGTTTTTT. Variable domain in full (rest from reference TRBV5-1 and TRBJ1-4): KAGVTQTPRYLIKTRGQQVTLSCSPISGHRSVSWYQQTPGQGLQFLFEYFSETQRNKGNFPGRFSGRQFSNSRSEMNVSTLELGDSALYLCARHEGQRLEKLFFGSGTQLSVL.

This chain uses TRBV5-6 with TRBJ1-1, with D hard to call. Germline CDR1 and CDR2: SGHDT and YYEEEE. There are 13 residues in the CDR3. Trimming took 3 bases from V and 2 from J, leaving 8 bases between them. CDR3 in amino acids: CASSSTVNTEAFF. In DNA, the CDR3 is TGTGCCAGCAGCTCCACAGTTAACACTGAAGCTTTCTTT.

A single count supports this clone. The genes are TRBV18 and TRBJ2-7, with no clear D. CDR1 KGHSH and CDR2 LQKENI come from the germline V gene. Deletions cut 8 bases from V and 7 bases from J, with 18 bases between. The CDR3 contains 13 residues. CDR3 DNA sequence: TGTGCCAGCACGGAAACCGGGTTAGGTGAGCAGTACTTC. It codes for CASTETGLGEQYF.

V is TRBV19 and J is TRBJ1-1; D unclear. V dropped 9 bases and J dropped 4 bases, with 12 bases sitting between them. This CDR3 contains 12 residues. Per germline, CDR1 LNHDA and CDR2 SQIVND (reference sequence). The CDR3 spells CASRTWATEAFF. Written as DNA, the CDR3 is TGTGCCAGCAGAACGTGGGCCACTGAAGCTTTCTTT.

This clone was counted a few times. V usage is TRBV5-1 and J usage is TRBJ2-7; TRBD1 might be the D (6 bases). The ends were cut back, 4 bases at V and 2 bases at J, with 13 bases in the middle. CDR3 size: 14 residues. CDR1 and CDR2 from the germline V gene are SGHRS and YFSETQ. Here the CDR3 DNA reads TGCGCCAGCAGCATGATGGCAGGGGCCTACGAGCAGTACTTC. It encodes CASSMMAGAYEQYF.